This T cell receptor beta chain comes out of a study of blood T cell repertoires in COVID-19. Study at large: T cells, B-cell-depleted T cells, or PBMCs provided the cDNA or gDNA that served as material.

V was trimmed by 4 bases and J by 5 bases, leaving 16 bases between them. The CDR3 consists of 15 residues. Per germline, CDR1 SGHRS and CDR2 YFSETQ. Original processing methods: Reference gene primers were amplified, and this amplification served to estimate nucleated cell counts. Some clones are missing from TCRdb's copy, which holds only in-frame ones; the method was immunoSEQ multiplex PCR. V, J and clone size are those of that table, while D and trimming were read from the DNA. The profile shows about 120,000 clones, roughly nine tenths of them singletons. The TCR sequence derives from a man aged 55 to 70 with COVID-19, enrolled during active disease. The chain uses TRBV5-1 and TRBJ2-1, with D possibly matching TRBD1 (8 bases). Source material: peripheral blood. The CDR3 sequence: CASSPWTGRDNEQFF. The DNA of the CDR3 is TGCGCCAGCAGCCCCTGGACAGGGAGGGACAATGAGCAGTTCTTC.